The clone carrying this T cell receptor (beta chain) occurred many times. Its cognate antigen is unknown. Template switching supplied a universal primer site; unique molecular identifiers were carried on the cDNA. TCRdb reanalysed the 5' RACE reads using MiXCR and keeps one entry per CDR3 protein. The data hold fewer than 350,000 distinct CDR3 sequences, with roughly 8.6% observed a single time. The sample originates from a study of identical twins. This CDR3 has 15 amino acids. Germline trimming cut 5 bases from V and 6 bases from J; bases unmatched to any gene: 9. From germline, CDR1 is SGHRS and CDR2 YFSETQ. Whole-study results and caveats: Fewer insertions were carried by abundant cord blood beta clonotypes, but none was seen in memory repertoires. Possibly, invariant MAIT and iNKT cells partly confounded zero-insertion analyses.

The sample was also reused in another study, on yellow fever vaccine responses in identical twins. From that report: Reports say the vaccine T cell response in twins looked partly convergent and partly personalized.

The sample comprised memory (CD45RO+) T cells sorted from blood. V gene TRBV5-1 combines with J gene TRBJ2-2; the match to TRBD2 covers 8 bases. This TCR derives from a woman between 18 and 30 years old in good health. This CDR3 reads CASRPGTSHAGELFF. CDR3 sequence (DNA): TGCGCCAGCAGACCCGGGACTAGTCACGCCGGGGAGCTGTTTTTT.